The clone carrying this T cell receptor beta chain came up a few times. What it binds is not known. This CDR3 spans 10 amino acids. V lost 7 bases, J lost 3 bases, and 4 bases lay in between. In germline, CDR1 is MNHEY, CDR2 SVGAGI. TCRdb keeps only in-frame clones here, not all; method: immunoSEQ multiplex PCR. This table holds 50,000 to 65,000 clones, roughly 90% found once. These data originate in a study of T cell responses to AZD1222 COVID-19 vaccine. Overall study results and limits: Unmutated variant regions reportedly attract nearly half of all spike-specific TCRs. The number of AZD1222 recipients seropositive at baseline was only five to seven. Donors in the cohort were predominantly white British and more often female, and clonal diversity was possibly underestimated.

Sequencing used peripheral blood, obtained 28 days after the second AZD1222 dose. This chain connects TRBV6-5 to TRBJ2-7; unclear D gene. This sequence was found in an adult who received the AZD1222 COVID-19 vaccine. CDR3 in DNA: TGTGCCAGCAAGGACTACGAGCAGTACTTC. Translated, it gives CASKDYEQYF.